This is a list of T cell receptor beta chains from one sample in a study of cytomegalovirus exposure and HLA in healthy donors. Profiled with immunoSEQ multiplex PCR; TCRdb holds only in-frame clones, not every one. Among some 130,000 clones listed, more than 60% were seen once. The source material was PBMCs. These receptors were taken from a woman aged 50 to 65 in good health and CMV-seropositive. Both conserved end residues are part of each CDR3.

>TRBV29-1
CSVEDMATGASGYTF
>TRBV27
CASSYETGGLQQYF
>TRBV7-4
CASSLGMRLGLAGGINTGELFF
>TRBV28
CASSFNMNTEAFF
>TRBV5-1
CAVSTTSSSYNEQFF
>TRBV10-3
CAISEWRTLNTEAFF
>TRBV11-2
CASLRTSGASTDTQYF
>TRBV14
CASSQESGHTQYF
>TRBV5-6
CASSPGGGVGYTF
>TRBV7-3
CASSYGRTDTQYF
>TRBV6-1
CASSERESSGYTF
>TRBV6-6
CASSYGGADESYEQYF
>TRBV11-1
CASSLPDRGGSNQPQHF